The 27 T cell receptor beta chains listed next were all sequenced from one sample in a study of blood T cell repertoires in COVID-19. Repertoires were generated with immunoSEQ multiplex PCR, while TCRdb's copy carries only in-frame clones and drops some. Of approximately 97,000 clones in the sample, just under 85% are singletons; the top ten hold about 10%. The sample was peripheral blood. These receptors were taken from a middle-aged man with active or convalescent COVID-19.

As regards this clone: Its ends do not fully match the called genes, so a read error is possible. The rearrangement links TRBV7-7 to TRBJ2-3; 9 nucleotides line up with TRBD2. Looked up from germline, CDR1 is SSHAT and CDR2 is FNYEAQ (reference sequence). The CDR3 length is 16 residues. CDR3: CASSLGQRGGTDTQYF. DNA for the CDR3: TGTGCTAGCAGCTTAGGCCAGCGGGGGGGCACAGATACGCAGTATTTT.

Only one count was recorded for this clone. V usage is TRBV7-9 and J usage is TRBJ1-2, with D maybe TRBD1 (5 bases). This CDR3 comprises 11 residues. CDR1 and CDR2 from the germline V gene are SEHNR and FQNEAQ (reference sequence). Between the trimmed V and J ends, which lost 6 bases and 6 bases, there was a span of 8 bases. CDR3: CASRKGDGYTF. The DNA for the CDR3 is TGTGCCAGCAGAAAAGGGGATGGCTACACCTTC.

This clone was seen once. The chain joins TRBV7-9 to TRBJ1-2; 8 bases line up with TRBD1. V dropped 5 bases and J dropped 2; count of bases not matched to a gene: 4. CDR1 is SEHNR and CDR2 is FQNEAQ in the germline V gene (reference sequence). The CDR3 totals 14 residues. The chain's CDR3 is CASSRGQGNYGYTF. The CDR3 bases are TGTGCCAGCAGCCGAGGACAGGGAAACTATGGCTACACCTTC.

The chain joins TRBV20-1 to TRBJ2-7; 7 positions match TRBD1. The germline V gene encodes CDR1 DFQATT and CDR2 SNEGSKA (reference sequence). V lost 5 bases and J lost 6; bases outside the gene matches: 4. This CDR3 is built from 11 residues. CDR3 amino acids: CSAPAGGEQYF. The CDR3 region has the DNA TGCAGTGCTCCCGCAGGGGGCGAGCAGTACTTC.

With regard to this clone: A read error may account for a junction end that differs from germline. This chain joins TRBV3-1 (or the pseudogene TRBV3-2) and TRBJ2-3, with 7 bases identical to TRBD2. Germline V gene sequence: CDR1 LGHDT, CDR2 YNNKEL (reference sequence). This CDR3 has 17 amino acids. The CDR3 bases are TGTGCCACCAGCCTGGCGGGGGTCTTTTCTAGCACAGATACGCAGTATTTT. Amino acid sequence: CATSLAGVFSSTDTQYF.

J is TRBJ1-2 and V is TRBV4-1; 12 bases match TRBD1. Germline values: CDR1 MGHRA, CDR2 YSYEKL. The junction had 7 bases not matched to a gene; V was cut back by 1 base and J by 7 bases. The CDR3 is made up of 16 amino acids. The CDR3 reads CASSQGGQGALSGYTF. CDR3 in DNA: TGCGCCAGCAGCCAAGGGGGACAGGGGGCTCTGAGTGGCTACACCTTC.

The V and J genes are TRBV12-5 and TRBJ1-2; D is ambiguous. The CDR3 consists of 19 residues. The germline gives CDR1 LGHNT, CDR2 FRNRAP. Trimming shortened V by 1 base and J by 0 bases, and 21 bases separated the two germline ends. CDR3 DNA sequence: TGTGCTAGTGGTTTGGACGTTTCCTCGGCGACTGAAGCTAACTATGGCTACACCTTC. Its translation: CASGLDVSSATEANYGYTF.

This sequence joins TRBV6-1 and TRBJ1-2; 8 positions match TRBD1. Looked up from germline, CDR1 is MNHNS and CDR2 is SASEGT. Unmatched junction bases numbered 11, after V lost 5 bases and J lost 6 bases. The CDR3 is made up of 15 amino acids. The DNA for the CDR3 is TGTGCCAGCAGTCATGCTACGACAGGGGACAATGGCTACACCTTC. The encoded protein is CASSHATTGDNGYTF.

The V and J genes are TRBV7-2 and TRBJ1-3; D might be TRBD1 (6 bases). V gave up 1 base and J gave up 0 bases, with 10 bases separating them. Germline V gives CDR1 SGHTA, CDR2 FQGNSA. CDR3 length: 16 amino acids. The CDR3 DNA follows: TGTGCCAGCAGCTTAGGAACAGGGTTCTCTGGAAACACCATATATTTT. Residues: CASSLGTGFSGNTIYF.

The CDR3 protein is CASSPARQTGKTGELFF. The CDR3 DNA reads as TGTGCCAGCAGTCCCGCTCGCCAGACAGGGAAGACCGGGGAGCTGTTTTTT. The genes are TRBV27 and TRBJ2-2, with 7 bases lining up with TRBD1. CDR3 size: 17 residues. V dropped 5 bases and J dropped 5; count of bases not matched to a gene: 14. Germline V CDR1 and CDR2: MNHEY, SMNVEV (reference sequence).

This CDR3 reads CASSSAGTGGADTQYF. The DNA of the CDR3 is TGCGCCAGCAGCTCGGCCGGGACAGGGGGCGCAGATACGCAGTATTTT. The chain uses TRBV5-1 and TRBJ2-3; TRBD1 agrees at 12 bases. Germline V gene sequence: CDR1 SGHRS, CDR2 YFSETQ. V lost 3 bases and J lost 4; bases outside the gene matches: 6. The CDR3 consists of 16 residues.

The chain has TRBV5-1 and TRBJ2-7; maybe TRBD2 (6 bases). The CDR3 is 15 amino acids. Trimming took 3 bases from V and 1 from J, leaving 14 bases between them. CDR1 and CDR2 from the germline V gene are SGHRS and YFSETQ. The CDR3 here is CASSWTASASYEQYF. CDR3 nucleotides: TGCGCCAGCAGCTGGACTGCTAGCGCGTCCTACGAGCAGTACTTC.

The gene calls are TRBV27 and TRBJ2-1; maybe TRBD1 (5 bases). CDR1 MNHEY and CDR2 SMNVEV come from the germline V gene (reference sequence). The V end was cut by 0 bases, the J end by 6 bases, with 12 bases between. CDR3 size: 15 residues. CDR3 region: CASSLSTAGPNEQFF. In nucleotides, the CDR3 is TGTGCCAGCAGTTTATCGACAGCAGGGCCCAATGAGCAGTTCTTC.

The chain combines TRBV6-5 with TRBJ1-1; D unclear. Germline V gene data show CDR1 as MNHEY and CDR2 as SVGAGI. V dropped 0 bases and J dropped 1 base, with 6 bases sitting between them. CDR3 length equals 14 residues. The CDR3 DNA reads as TGTGCCAGCAGTTACTCCAGGCAGAACACTGAAGCTTTCTTT. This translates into CASSYSRQNTEAFF.

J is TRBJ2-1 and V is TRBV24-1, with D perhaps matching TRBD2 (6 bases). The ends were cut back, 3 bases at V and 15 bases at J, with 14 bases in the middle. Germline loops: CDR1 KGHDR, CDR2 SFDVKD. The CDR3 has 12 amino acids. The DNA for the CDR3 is TGTGCCACCAGTGATCCCGGGGGAAGATTGTTCTTC. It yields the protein CATSDPGGRLFF.

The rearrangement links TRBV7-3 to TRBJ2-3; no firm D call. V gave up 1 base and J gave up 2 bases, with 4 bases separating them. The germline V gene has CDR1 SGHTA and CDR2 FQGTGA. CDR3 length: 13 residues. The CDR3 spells CASSLSHTDTQYF. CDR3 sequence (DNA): TGTGCCAGCAGCTTAAGTCACACAGATACGCAGTATTTT. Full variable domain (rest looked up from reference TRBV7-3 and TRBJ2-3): GAGVSQTPSNKVTEKGKYVELRCDPISGHTALYWYRQSLGQGPEFLIYFQGTGAADDSGLPNDRFFAVRPEGSVSTLKIQRTERGDSAVYLCASSLSHTDTQYFGPGTRLTVL.

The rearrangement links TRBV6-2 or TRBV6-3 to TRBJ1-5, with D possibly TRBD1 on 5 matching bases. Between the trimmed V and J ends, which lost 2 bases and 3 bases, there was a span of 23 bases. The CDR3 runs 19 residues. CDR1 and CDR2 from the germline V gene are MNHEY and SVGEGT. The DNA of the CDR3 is TGTGCCAGCAGTTACGATGTAGGGGCATCAAAAGGGGTCAATCAGCCCCAGCATTTT. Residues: CASSYDVGASKGVNQPQHF.

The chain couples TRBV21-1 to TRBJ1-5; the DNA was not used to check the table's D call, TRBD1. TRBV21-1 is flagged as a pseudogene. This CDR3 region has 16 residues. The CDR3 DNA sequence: TGTGCCAGCAGCACTCCGTACAGGGGTAGCAATCAGCCCCAGCATTTT. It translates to CASSTPYRGSNQPQHF.

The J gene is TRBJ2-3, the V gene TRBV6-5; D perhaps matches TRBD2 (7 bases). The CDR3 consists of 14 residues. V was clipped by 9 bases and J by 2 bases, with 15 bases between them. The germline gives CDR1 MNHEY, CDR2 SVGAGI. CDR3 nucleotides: TGTGCCAGTAGAAGGGGGGGCCCCACAGATACGCAGTATTTT. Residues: CASRRGGPTDTQYF.

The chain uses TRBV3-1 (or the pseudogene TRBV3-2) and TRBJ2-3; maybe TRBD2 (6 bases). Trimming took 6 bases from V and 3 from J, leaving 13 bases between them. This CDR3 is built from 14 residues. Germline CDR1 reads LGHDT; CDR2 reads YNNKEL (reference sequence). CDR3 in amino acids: CASRRDRQTDTQYF. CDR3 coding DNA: TGTGCCAGCAGGCGGGACCGACAAACAGATACGCAGTATTTT.

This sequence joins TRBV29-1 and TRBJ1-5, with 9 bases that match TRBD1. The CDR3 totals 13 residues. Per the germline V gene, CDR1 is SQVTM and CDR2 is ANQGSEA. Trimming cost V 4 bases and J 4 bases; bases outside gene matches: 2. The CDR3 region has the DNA TGCAGCGTTGGACAGGGGGGGAATCAGCCCCAGCATTTT. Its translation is CSVGQGGNQPQHF. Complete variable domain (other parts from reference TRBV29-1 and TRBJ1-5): SAVISQKPSRDICQRGTSLTIQCQVDSQVTMMFWYRQQPGQSLTLIATANQGSEATYESGFVIDKFPISRPNLTFSTLTVSNMSPEDSSIYLCSVGQGGNQPQHFGDGTRLSIL.

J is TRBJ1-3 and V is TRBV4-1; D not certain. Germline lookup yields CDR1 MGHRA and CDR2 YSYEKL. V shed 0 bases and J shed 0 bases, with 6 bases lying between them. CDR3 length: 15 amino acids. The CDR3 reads CASSQDTSSGNTIYF. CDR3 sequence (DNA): TGCGCCAGCAGCCAAGATACGAGCTCTGGAAACACCATATATTTT.

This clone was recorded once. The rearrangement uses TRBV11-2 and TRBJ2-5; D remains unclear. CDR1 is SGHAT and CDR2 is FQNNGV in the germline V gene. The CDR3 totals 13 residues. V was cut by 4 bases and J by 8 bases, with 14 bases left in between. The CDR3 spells CASSWPGSGTQYF. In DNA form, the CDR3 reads TGTGCCAGCAGCTGGCCCGGGTCCGGCACCCAGTACTTC.

The CDR3 nucleotides are TGCGCCAGCAGCTTGGAGGGGTATAATTCACCCCTCCACTTT. It translates to CASSLEGYNSPLHF. The chain combines TRBV5-1 with TRBJ1-6, with D possibly matching TRBD1 (5 bases). The CDR3 is made up of 14 amino acids. The germline CDR1 and CDR2 sequences are SGHRS and YFSETQ. Deletions cut 0 bases from V and 4 bases from J, with 5 bases between.

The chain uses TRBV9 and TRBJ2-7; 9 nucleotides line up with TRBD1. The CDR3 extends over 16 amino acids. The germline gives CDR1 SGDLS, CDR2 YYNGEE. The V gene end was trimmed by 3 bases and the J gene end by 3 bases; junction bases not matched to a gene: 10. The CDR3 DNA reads TGTGCCAGCAGCGCAAGCCCCGGGACAGGGCTCTACGAGCAGTACTTC. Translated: CASSASPGTGLYEQYF.

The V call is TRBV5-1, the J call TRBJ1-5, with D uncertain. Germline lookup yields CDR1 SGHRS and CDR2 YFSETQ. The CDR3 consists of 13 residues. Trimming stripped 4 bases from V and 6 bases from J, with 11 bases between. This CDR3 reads CASSISGSQPQHF. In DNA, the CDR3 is TGCGCCAGCAGCATCTCAGGCTCTCAGCCCCAGCATTTT. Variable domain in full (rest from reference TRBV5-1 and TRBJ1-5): KAGVTQTPRYLIKTRGQQVTLSCSPISGHRSVSWYQQTPGQGLQFLFEYFSETQRNKGNFPGRFSGRQFSNSRSEMNVSTLELGDSALYLCASSISGSQPQHFGDGTRLSIL.

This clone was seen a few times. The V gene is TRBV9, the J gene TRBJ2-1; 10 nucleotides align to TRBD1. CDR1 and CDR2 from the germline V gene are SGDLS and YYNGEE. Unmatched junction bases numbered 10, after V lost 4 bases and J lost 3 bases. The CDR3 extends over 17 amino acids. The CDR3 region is CASSPRQGALFYNEQFF. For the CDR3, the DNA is TGTGCCAGCAGCCCCCGACAGGGGGCTCTCTTCTACAATGAGCAGTTCTTC. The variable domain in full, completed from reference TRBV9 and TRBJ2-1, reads DSGVTQTPKHLITATGQRVTLRCSPRSGDLSVYWYQQSLDQGLQFLIQYYNGEERAKGNILERFSAQQFPDLHSELNLSSLELGDSALYFCASSPRQGALFYNEQFFGPGTRLTVL.